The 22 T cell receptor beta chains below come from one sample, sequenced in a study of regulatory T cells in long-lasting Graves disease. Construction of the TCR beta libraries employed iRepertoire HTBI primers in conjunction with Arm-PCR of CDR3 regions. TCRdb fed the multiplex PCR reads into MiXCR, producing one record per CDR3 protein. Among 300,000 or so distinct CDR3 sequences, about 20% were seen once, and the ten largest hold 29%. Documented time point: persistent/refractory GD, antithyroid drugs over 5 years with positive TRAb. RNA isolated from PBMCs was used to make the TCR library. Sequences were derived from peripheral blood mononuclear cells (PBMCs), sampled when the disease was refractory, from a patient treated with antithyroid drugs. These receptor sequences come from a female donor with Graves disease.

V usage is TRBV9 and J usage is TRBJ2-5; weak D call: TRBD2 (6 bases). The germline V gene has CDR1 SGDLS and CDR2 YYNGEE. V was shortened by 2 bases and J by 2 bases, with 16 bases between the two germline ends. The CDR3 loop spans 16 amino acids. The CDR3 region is CASSVGGYGTQETQYF. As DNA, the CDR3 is TGTGCCAGCAGCGTTGGGGGGTACGGGACTCAAGAGACCCAGTACTTC.

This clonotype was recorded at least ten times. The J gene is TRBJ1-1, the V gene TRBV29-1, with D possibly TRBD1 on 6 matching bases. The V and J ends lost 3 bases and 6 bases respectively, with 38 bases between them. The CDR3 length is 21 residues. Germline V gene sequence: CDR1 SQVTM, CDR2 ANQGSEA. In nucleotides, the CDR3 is TGCAGCGTTGATGATAGCCATTTAGGTATTGGGACTACAGGGACTGCCGCTGAAGCTTTCTTT. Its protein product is CSVDDSHLGIGTTGTAAEAFF.

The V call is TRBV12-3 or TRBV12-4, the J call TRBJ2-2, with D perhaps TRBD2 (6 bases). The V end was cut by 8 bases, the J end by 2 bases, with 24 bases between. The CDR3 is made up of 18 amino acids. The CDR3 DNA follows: TGTGCCAGCTCACCGTTCGGGACTCCAAGAATCAACACCGGGGAGCTGTTTTTT. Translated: CASSPFGTPRINTGELFF.

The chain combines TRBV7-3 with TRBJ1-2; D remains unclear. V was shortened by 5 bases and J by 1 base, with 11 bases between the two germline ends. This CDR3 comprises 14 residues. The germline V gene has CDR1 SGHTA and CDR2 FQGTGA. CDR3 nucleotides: TGTGCCAGCAGCACCGGATCGAATAACTATGGCTACACCTTC. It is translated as CASSTGSNNYGYTF.

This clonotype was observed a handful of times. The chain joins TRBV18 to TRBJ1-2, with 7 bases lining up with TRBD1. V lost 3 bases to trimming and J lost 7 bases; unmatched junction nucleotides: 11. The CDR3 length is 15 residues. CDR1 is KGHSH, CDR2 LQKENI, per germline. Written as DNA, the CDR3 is TGTGCCAGCTCACCCGGACGTCAGGGGGTTTTTGGCTACACCTTC. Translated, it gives CASSPGRQGVFGYTF. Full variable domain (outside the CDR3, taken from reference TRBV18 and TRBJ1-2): NAGVMQNPRHLVRRRGQEARLRCSPMKGHSHVYWYRQLPEEGLKFMVYLQKENIIDESGMPKERFSAEFPKEGPSILRIQQVVRGDSAAYFCASSPGRQGVFGYTFGSGTRLTVV.

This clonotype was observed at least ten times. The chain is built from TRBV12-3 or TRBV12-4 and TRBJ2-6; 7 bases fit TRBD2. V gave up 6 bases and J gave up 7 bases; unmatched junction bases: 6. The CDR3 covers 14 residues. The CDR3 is CASSSRGIANVLTF. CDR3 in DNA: TGTGCCAGCAGCTCGCGGGGGATCGCCAACGTCCTGACTTTC.

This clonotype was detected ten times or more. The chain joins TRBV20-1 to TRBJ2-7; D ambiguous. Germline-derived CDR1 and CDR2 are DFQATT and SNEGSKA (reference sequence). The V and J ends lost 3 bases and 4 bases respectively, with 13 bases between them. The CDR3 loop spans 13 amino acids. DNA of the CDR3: TGCAGTGCTAGTTTGCGTCGGAAGTACGAGCAGTACTTC. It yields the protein CSASLRRKYEQYF.

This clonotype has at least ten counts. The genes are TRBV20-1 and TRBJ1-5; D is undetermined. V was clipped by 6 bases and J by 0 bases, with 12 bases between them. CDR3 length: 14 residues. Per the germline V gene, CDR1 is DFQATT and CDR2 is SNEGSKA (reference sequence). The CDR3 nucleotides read TGCAGTGCAACCCGCCACCGTAGCAATCAGCCCCAGCATTTT. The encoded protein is CSATRHRSNQPQHF.

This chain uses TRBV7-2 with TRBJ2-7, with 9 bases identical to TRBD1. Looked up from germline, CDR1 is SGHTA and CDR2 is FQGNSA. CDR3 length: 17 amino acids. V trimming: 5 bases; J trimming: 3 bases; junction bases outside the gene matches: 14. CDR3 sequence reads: CASSHGRGQGSFYEQYF. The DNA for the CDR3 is TGTGCCAGCAGCCACGGTCGGGGACAGGGATCTTTCTACGAGCAGTACTTC.

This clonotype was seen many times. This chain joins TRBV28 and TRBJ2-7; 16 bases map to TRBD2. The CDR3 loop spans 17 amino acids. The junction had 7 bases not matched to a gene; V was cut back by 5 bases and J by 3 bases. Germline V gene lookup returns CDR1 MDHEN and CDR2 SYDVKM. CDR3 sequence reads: CASSGTSGRGGFYEQYF. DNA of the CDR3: TGTGCCAGCAGTGGGACTAGCGGGAGGGGGGGATTCTACGAGCAGTACTTC.

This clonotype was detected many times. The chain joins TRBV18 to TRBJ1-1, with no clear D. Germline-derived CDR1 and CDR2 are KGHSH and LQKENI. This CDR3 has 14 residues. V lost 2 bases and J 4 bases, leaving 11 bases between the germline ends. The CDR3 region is CASSPIEFGTEAFF. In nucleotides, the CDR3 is TGTGCCAGCTCACCAATTGAATTCGGCACTGAAGCTTTCTTT.

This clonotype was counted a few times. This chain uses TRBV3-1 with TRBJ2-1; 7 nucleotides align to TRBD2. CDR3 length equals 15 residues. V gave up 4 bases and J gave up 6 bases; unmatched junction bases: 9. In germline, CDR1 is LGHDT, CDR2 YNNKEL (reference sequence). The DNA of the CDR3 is TGTGCCAGCAGCCTTAGCGGGCTGCGGTCCAATGAGCAGTTCTTC. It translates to CASSLSGLRSNEQFF.

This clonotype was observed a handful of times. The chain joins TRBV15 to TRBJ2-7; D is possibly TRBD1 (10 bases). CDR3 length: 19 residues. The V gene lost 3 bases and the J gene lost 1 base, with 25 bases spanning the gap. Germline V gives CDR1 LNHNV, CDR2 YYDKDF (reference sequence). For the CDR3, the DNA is TGTGCCACCAGCAGCTTGCGACAGGGGGCGACTAGCGGTTCCTACGAGCAGTACTTC. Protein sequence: CATSSLRQGATSGSYEQYF.

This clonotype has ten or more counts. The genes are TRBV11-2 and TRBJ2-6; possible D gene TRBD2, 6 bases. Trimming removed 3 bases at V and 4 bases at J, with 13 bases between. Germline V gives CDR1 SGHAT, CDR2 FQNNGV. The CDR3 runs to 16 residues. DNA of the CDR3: TGTGCCAGCAGCTTGGTGGGTGGAGGGGGGGCCAACGTCCTGACTTTC. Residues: CASSLVGGGGANVLTF.

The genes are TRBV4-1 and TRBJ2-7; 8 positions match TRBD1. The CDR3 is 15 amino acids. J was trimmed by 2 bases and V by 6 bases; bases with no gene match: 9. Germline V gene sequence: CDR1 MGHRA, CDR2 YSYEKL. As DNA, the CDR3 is TGCGCCAGCAGTCAGGGGACAGGACAACCCTACGAGCAGTACGTC. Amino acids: CASSQGTGQPYEQYV.

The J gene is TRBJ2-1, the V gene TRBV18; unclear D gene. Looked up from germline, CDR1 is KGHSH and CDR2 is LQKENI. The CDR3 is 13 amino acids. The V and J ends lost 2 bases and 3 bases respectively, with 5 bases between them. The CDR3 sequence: CASSPGNYNEQFF. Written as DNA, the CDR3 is TGTGCCAGCTCACCAGGGAACTACAATGAGCAGTTCTTC.

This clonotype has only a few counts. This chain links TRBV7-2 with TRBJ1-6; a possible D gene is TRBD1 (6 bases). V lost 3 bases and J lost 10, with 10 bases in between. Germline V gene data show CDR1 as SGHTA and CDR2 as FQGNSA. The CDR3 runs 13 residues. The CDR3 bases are TGTGCCAGCAGCTTGGACAGCTTATCACCCCTCCACTTT. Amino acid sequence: CASSLDSLSPLHF.

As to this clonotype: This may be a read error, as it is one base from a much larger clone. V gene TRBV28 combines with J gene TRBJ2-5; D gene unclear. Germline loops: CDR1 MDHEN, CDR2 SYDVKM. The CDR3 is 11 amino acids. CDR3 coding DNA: TGTGCCAGCGAGTTAGGAGAGACCCAGTGCTTC. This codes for CASELGETQCF. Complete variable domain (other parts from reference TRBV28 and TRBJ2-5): DVKVTQSSRYLVKRTGEKVFLECVQDMDHENMFWYRQDPGLGLRLIYFSYDVKMKEKGDIPEGYSVSREKKERFSLILESASTNQTSMYLCASELGETQCFGPGTRLLVL.

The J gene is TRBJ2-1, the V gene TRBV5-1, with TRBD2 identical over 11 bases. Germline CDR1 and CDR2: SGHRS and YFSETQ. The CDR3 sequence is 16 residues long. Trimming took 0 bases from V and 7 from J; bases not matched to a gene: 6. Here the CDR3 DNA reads TGCGCCAGCAGCTTGGTAGTAGCGGGAGGGAAAAATGAGCAGTTCTTC. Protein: CASSLVVAGGKNEQFF.

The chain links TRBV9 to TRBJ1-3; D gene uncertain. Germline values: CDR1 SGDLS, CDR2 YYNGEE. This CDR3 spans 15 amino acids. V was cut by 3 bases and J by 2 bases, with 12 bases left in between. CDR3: CASSDRPGTGNTIYF. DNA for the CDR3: TGTGCCAGCAGCGACCGTCCTGGGACTGGAAACACCATATATTTT.

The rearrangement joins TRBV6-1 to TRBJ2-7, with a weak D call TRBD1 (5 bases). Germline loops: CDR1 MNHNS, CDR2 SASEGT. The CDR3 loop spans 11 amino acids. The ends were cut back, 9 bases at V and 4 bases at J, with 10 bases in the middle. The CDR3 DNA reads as TGTGCCAGTATGACAGAGTACGAGCAGTACTTC. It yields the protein CASMTEYEQYF.

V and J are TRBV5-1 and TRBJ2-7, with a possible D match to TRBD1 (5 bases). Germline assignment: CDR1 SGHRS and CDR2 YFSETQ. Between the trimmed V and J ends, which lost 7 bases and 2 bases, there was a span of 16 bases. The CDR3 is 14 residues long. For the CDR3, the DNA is TGCGCCAGCGCCGACAGAGCAAATACCTACGAGCAGTACTTC. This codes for CASADRANTYEQYF. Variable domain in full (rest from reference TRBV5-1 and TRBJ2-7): KAGVTQTPRYLIKTRGQQVTLSCSPISGHRSVSWYQQTPGQGLQFLFEYFSETQRNKGNFPGRFSGRQFSNSRSEMNVSTLELGDSALYLCASADRANTYEQYFGPGTRLTVT.